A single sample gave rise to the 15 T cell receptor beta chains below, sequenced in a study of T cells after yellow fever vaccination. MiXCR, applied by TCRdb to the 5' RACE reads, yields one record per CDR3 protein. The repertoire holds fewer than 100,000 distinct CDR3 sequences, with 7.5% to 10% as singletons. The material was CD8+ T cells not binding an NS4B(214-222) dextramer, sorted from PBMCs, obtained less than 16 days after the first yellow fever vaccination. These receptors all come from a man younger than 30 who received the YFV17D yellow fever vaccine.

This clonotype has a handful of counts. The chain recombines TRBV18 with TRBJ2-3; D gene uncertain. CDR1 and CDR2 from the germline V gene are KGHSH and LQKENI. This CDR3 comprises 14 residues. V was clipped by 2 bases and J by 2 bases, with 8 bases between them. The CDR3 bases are TGTGCCAGCTCACCAGGAAACGACACAGATACGCAGTATTTT. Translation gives CASSPGNDTDTQYF. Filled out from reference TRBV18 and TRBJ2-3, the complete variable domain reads NAGVMQNPRHLVRRRGQEARLRCSPMKGHSHVYWYRQLPEEGLKFMVYLQKENIIDESGMPKERFSAEFPKEGPSILRIQQVVRGDSAAYFCASSPGNDTDTQYFGPGTRLTVL.

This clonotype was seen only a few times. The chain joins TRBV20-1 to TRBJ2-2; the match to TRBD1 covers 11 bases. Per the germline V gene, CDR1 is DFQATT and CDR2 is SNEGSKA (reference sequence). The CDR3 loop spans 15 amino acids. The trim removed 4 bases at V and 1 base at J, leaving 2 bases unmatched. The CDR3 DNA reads TGCAGTGCTACGGACAGGGGGCGGAACACCGGGGAGCTGTTTTTT. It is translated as CSATDRGRNTGELFF.

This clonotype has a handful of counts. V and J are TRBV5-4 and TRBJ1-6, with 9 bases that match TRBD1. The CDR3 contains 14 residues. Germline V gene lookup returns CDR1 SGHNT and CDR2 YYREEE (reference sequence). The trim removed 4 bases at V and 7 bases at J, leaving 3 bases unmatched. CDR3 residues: CASSRDRENSPLHF. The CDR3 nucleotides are TGTGCCAGCAGCCGGGACAGGGAAAATTCACCCCTCCACTTT.

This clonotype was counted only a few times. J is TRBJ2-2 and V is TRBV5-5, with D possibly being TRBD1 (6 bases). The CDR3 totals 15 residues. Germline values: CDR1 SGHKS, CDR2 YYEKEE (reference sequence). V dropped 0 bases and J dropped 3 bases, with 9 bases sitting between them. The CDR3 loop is CASSLERGYTGELFF. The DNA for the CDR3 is TGTGCCAGCAGCTTGGAAAGGGGGTACACCGGGGAGCTGTTTTTT.

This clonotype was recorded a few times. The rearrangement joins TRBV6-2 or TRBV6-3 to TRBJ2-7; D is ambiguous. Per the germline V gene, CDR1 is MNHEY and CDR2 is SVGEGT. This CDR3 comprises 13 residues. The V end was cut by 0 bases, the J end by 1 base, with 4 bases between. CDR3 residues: CASSYSRSYEQYF. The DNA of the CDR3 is TGTGCCAGCAGTTACTCCAGATCCTACGAGCAGTACTTC.

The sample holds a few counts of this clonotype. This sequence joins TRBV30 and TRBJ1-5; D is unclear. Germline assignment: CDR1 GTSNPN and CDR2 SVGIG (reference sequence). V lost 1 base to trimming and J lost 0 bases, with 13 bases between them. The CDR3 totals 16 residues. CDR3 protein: CAWSDSAGYSNQPQHF. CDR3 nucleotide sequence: TGTGCCTGGAGTGACTCTGCAGGTTATAGCAATCAGCCCCAGCATTTT.

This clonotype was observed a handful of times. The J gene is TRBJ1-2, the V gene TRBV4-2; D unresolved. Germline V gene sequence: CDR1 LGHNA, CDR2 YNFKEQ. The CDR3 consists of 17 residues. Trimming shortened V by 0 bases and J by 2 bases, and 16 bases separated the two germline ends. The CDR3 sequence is CASSQDRALNRNYGYTF. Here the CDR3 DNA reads TGTGCCAGCAGCCAAGACCGGGCCCTGAATCGGAACTATGGCTACACCTTC.

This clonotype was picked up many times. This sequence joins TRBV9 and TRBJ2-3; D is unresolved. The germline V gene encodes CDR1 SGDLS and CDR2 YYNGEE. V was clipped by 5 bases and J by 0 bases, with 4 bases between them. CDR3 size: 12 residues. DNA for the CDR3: TGTGCCAGCAGTCCTAGCACAGATACGCAGTATTTT. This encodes CASSPSTDTQYF. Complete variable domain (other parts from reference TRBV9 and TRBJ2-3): DSGVTQTPKHLITATGQRVTLRCSPRSGDLSVYWYQQSLDQGLQFLIQYYNGEERAKGNILERFSAQQFPDLHSELNLSSLELGDSALYFCASSPSTDTQYFGPGTRLTVL.

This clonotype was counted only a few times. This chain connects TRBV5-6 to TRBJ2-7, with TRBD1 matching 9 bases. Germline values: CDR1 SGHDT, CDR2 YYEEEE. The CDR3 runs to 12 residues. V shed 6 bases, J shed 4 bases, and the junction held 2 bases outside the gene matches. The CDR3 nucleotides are TGTGCCAGCACCGACAGGGGGTACGAGCAGTACTTC. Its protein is CASTDRGYEQYF.

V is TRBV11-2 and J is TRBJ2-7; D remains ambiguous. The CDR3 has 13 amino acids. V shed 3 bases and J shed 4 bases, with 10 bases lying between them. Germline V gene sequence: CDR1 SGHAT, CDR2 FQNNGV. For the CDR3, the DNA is TGTGCCAGCAGCTTGGATATACCGTACGAGCAGTACTTC. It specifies CASSLDIPYEQYF.

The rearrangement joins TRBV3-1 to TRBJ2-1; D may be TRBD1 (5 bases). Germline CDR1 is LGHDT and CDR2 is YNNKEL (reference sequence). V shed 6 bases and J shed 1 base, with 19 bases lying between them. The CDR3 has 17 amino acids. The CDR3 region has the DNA TGTGCCAGCAGTCCAAATTTGGACACCCGTTCCTACAATGAGCAGTTCTTC. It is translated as CASSPNLDTRSYNEQFF.

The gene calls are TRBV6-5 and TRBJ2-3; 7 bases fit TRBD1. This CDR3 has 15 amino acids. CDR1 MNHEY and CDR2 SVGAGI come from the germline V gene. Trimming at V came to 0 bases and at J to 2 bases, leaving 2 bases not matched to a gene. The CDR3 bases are TGTGCCAGCAGTTACTCGACAGGGTTCACAGATACGCAGTATTTT. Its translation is CASSYSTGFTDTQYF.

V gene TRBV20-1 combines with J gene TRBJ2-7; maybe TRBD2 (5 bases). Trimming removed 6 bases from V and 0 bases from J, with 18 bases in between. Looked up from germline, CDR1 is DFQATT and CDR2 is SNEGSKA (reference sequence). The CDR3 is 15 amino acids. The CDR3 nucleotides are TGCAGTGCCCACGTTAGTGGGAGCAGCTCCTACGAGCAGTACGTC. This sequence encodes CSAHVSGSSSYEQYV.

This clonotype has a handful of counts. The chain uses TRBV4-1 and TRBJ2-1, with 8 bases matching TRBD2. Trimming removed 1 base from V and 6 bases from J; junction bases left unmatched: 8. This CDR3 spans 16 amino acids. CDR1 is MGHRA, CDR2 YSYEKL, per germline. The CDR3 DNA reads TGCGCCAGCAGCCAAGTTTCCGGGGGGGCTACCAATGAGCAGTTCTTC. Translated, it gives CASSQVSGGATNEQFF.

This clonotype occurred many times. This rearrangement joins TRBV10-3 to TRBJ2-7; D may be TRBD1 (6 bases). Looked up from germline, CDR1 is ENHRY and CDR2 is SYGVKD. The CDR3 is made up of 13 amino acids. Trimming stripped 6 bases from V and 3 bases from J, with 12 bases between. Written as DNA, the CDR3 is TGTGCCATCAGGTTTGGCAGGGGCTACGAGCAGTACTTC. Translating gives CAIRFGRGYEQYF.